A single sample is the source of the 25 T cell receptor beta chains below, sequenced in a study of immune evolution from preneoplasia to lung adenocarcinoma. Libraries were prepared by immunoSEQ multiplex PCR; TCRdb keeps only in-frame clonotypes and omits some of them. The sample consists of more than 10,000 clones, roughly 84% of them appearing once. Sequencing was performed on FFPE tissue from an adenomatous hyperplasia lung lesion. The subset was: atypical adenomatous hyperplasia (AAH), lung preneoplasia. The receptors were sampled from a person between 50 and 69 years old with lung adenocarcinoma.

This rearrangement joins TRBV14 to TRBJ2-6; D gene unclear. Germline V gene data show CDR1 as SGHDN and CDR2 as FVKESK. CDR3 length equals 12 residues. Deletions cut 4 bases from V and 4 bases from J, with 2 bases between. The CDR3 reads CASSPGANVLTF. For the CDR3, the DNA is TGTGCCAGCAGCCCCGGGGCCAACGTCCTGACTTTC.

This clone was counted a single time. This chain joins TRBV27 and TRBJ2-1, with 8 bases lining up with TRBD2. Germline V gives CDR1 MNHEY, CDR2 SMNVEV (reference sequence). V shed 6 bases, J shed 2 bases, and the junction held 6 bases outside the gene matches. The CDR3 length is 15 residues. CDR3 amino acids: CASRTPGLAYNEQFF. As DNA, the CDR3 is TGTGCCAGCAGAACCCCGGGACTAGCCTACAATGAGCAGTTCTTC.

J is TRBJ2-1 and V is TRBV5-1, with 12 positions matching TRBD2. CDR3 size: 17 residues. Per germline, CDR1 SGHRS and CDR2 YFSETQ. Trimming removed 1 base from V and 6 bases from J; junction bases left unmatched: 8. The CDR3 DNA reads as TGCGCCAGCAGCTTGCAAGGACTAGCGGGGTTGGTCAATGAGCAGTTCTTC. This gives the protein CASSLQGLAGLVNEQFF.

V and J are TRBV5-1 and TRBJ2-6; 12 bases are shared with TRBD2. J gave up 0 bases and V 0 bases, and 10 bases lay outside the gene matches. CDR1 and CDR2 from the germline V gene are SGHRS and YFSETQ. The CDR3 is made up of 21 amino acids. Written as DNA, the CDR3 is TGCGCCAGCAGCTTGGAACCGAGACTAGCGGGAGTGGGCTCTGGGGCCAACGTCCTGACTTTC. This gives the protein CASSLEPRLAGVGSGANVLTF.

V usage is TRBV5-6 and J usage is TRBJ2-1, with 10 bases that match TRBD2. Per germline, CDR1 SGHDT and CDR2 YYEEEE. V was pared by 0 bases and J by 8 bases, with 11 bases of the junction left unmatched. This CDR3 region has 17 residues. This CDR3 is CASSLASSGSAGHEQFF. CDR3 sequence (DNA): TGTGCCAGCAGCTTGGCGTCTAGCGGGAGTGCCGGGCATGAGCAGTTCTTC.

The gene calls are TRBV4-2 and TRBJ2-2; 8 bases match TRBD1. From germline, CDR1 is LGHNA and CDR2 YNFKEQ. V gave up 3 bases and J gave up 6 bases; unmatched junction bases: 6. This CDR3 has 15 residues. CDR3 sequence: CASSQRTGKAGELFF. DNA of the CDR3: TGTGCCAGCAGCCAGAGGACAGGGAAGGCCGGGGAGCTGTTTTTT.

CDR3 region: CASSLTRRVDTQYF. In DNA form, the CDR3 reads TGTGCCAGCAGCTTGACTAGGAGGGTCGATACGCAGTATTTT. This chain connects TRBV5-4 to TRBJ2-3; maybe TRBD2 (6 bases). Germline V gives CDR1 SGHNT, CDR2 YYREEE (reference sequence). V was clipped by 1 base and J by 6 bases, with 12 bases between them. This CDR3 has 14 amino acids.

This chain uses TRBV5-1 with TRBJ2-1, with D uncertain. There are 14 residues in the CDR3. Germline CDR1 SGHRS, CDR2 YFSETQ. Deletions cut 4 bases from V and 4 bases from J, with 12 bases between. Here the CDR3 reads CASSLRTEYNEQFF. The CDR3 DNA reads TGCGCCAGCAGCCTACGGACGGAATACAATGAGCAGTTCTTC.

V is TRBV6-1 and J is TRBJ2-5; 9 positions match TRBD1. This CDR3 is 16 amino acids long. The germline V gene has CDR1 MNHNS and CDR2 SASEGT. Trimming at V came to 4 bases and at J to 5 bases, leaving 11 bases not matched to a gene. DNA for the CDR3: TGTGCCAGCAGTGGGACAGGGGTCCTCCTAGGGGAGACCCAGTACTTC. This translates into CASSGTGVLLGETQYF.

The rearrangement uses TRBV5-1 and TRBJ1-4; D is undetermined. Looked up from germline, CDR1 is SGHRS and CDR2 is YFSETQ. CDR3 length equals 15 residues. Trimming removed 0 bases from V and 6 bases from J, with 12 bases in between. Written as DNA, the CDR3 is TGCGCCAGCAGCTTGGATGTCAGGAGGGATGAAAAACTGTTTTTT. The encoded protein is CASSLDVRRDEKLFF.

To note about this clone: Germline is not matched at one junction end, which may reflect a read error. The chain couples TRBV7-8 to TRBJ2-1; TRBD2 matches at 7 bases. CDR3 length: 14 amino acids. The germline CDR1 and CDR2 sequences are SGHVS and FQNEAQ. As DNA, the CDR3 is TGTGTCAGCAGCCTTCGCGGGAGAACCCATGAGCAGTTCTTC. Its translation: CVSSLRGRTHEQFF.

CDR3 nucleotides: TGCGCCAGCAGCTCGATGGGAGACTATGGCTACACCTTC. Translated: CASSSMGDYGYTF. The chain recombines TRBV5-1 with TRBJ1-2, with D uncertain. V lost 3 bases and J lost 3, with 9 bases in between. The CDR3 spans 13 residues. CDR1 is SGHRS, CDR2 YFSETQ, per germline.

This clone showed up just a few times. This chain uses TRBV29-1 with TRBJ2-3, with 14 bases matching TRBD2. The germline V gene encodes CDR1 SQVTM and CDR2 ANQGSEA. The CDR3 covers 16 residues. V lost 6 bases to trimming and J lost 3 bases; unmatched junction nucleotides: 8. CDR3 sequence: CSVAGTSGRGTDTQYF. As DNA, the CDR3 is TGCAGCGTGGCCGGGACTAGCGGGAGAGGGACAGATACGCAGTATTTT.

The chain employs TRBV10-1 and TRBJ2-1; the D is unclear. The CDR3 is 12 amino acids. V was pared by 4 bases and J by 6 bases, with 7 bases between. CDR1 is WNHNN, CDR2 SYGVQD, per germline (reference sequence). This CDR3 is CASSGTSNEQFF. In DNA form, the CDR3 reads TGCGCCAGCAGTGGAACTTCCAATGAGCAGTTCTTC.

The V gene is TRBV30, the J gene TRBJ1-5; D perhaps matches TRBD1 (6 bases). The CDR3 spans 14 residues. Germline V lookup: CDR1 GTSNPN, CDR2 SVGIG (reference sequence). V shed 3 bases and J shed 3 bases, with 12 bases lying between them. DNA for the CDR3: TGTGCCTGGAGCCTGGACAGTTTCAATCAGCCCCAGCATTTT. The encoded protein is CAWSLDSFNQPQHF.

This rearrangement joins TRBV5-1 to TRBJ1-2; 7 positions match TRBD1. This CDR3 spans 13 amino acids. The germline V gene encodes CDR1 SGHRS and CDR2 YFSETQ. The V and J ends lost 2 bases and 4 bases, in that order; junction bases with no gene match: 2. The CDR3 bases are TGCGCCAGCAGCTTTACAGGGGCCTATGGCTACACCTTC. As protein: CASSFTGAYGYTF.

The rearrangement joins TRBV19 to TRBJ2-7; possible D gene TRBD1, 6 bases. V lost 3 bases to trimming and J lost 1 base, with 13 bases between them. Germline assignment: CDR1 LNHDA and CDR2 SQIVND (reference sequence). CDR3 length: 15 residues. CDR3 sequence: CASSMSQGTSYEQYF. CDR3 DNA: TGTGCCAGTAGTATGAGCCAGGGGACATCCTACGAGCAGTACTTC.

The chain uses TRBV18 and TRBJ2-3, with D unclear. CDR1 and CDR2 from the germline V gene are KGHSH and LQKENI. Trimming removed 3 bases at V and 4 bases at J, with 20 bases between. This CDR3 region has 17 residues. CDR3 coding DNA: TGTGCCAGCTCACCGACCCTGAGGATGGATGGTTCAGATACGCAGTATTTT. Translating gives CASSPTLRMDGSDTQYF.

The chain recombines TRBV7-2 with TRBJ2-7, with D hard to call. The ends were cut back, 5 bases at V and 5 bases at J, with 10 bases in the middle. Germline V gene sequence: CDR1 SGHTA, CDR2 FQGNSA. CDR3 size: 12 residues. CDR3 region: CASSLSINEQYF. Here the CDR3 DNA reads TGTGCCAGCAGCCTAAGTATCAACGAGCAGTACTTC.

The table lists this clone with a few counts. This rearrangement joins TRBV13 to TRBJ1-3; D remains unclear. V was pared by 3 bases and J by 0 bases, with 9 bases between. This CDR3 is 15 amino acids long. The germline V gene encodes CDR1 PRHDT and CDR2 FYEKMQ (reference sequence). CDR3 sequence reads: CASSFRQTSGNTIYF. CDR3 bases: TGTGCCAGCAGCTTCCGGCAAACCTCTGGAAACACCATATATTTT.

The chain is built from TRBV11-3 and TRBJ2-1; 15 bases agree with TRBD2. The V gene's germline CDR1 is SGHNT and CDR2 YENEEA. The V and J ends lost 7 bases and 9 bases, in that order; junction bases with no gene match: 4. The CDR3 spans 14 residues. CDR3 residues: CASTGLAGGTEQFF. In DNA, the CDR3 is TGTGCCAGCACCGGACTAGCGGGAGGGACTGAGCAGTTCTTC.

V and J are TRBV7-8 and TRBJ2-7, with D unresolved. This CDR3 comprises 16 residues. V lost 1 base and J 6 bases, leaving 19 bases between the germline ends. Germline assignment: CDR1 SGHVS and CDR2 FQNEAQ. The CDR3: CASSLDRTAVPLEQYF. The CDR3 nucleotides are TGTGCCAGCAGCTTAGATCGCACGGCGGTCCCCCTCGAGCAGTACTTC.

The chain links TRBV7-2 to TRBJ1-1; 7 bases line up with TRBD1. Germline V gene data show CDR1 as SGHTA and CDR2 as FQGNSA. With 2 bases clipped from V and 7 bases from J, the junction kept 7 bases outside the gene matches. The CDR3 sequence is 14 residues long. The CDR3 bases are TGTGCCAGCAGCTTAAACAGGGGAAGGGGTGAAGCTTTCTTT. This sequence encodes CASSLNRGRGEAFF.

This chain links TRBV30 with TRBJ2-2; 10 nucleotides align to TRBD1. Germline CDR1 GTSNPN, CDR2 SVGIG (reference sequence). V gave up 3 bases and J gave up 12 bases; unmatched junction bases: 1. This CDR3 is 11 amino acids long. CDR3 bases: TGTGCCTGGAGGGACAGGGGGAAGCTGTTTTTT. As protein: CAWRDRGKLFF. The full variable domain, rest sourced from reference TRBV30 and TRBJ2-2, is SQTIHQWPATLVQPVGSPLSLECTVEGTSNPNLYWYRQAAGRGLQLLFYSVGIGQISSEVPQNLSASRPQDRQFILSSKKLLLSDSGFYLCAWRDRGKLFFGEGSRLTVL.

DNA of the CDR3: TGCGCCAGCAGCTTACGAGGAGACTCCTACGAGCAGTACTTC. This encodes CASSLRGDSYEQYF. The chain has TRBV5-1 and TRBJ2-7; D gene uncertain. Trimming cost V 2 bases and J 0 bases, with 9 bases left between them. CDR3 length: 14 residues. Germline V lookup: CDR1 SGHRS, CDR2 YFSETQ. The full variable domain, in which reference TRBV5-1 and TRBJ2-7 provide the parts outside the CDR3, is KAGVTQTPRYLIKTRGQQVTLSCSPISGHRSVSWYQQTPGQGLQFLFEYFSETQRNKGNFPGRFSGRQFSNSRSEMNVSTLELGDSALYLCASSLRGDSYEQYFGPGTRLTVT.